What follows is one T cell receptor beta chain and its context. Its antigen is unidentified. This sample was taken from a study of CD8 T cells in ankylosing spondylitis. Making the TCR beta libraries involved quantitative 5'-RACE with molecular barcodes. TCRdb re-derived calls from the 5' RACE reads in MiXCR, one entry per CDR3 protein. The sample consists of a few hundred thousand distinct CDR3 sequences, about 20% of them appearing once. Study observations and caveats: A TCR beta motif made of about 8 highly homologous variants seemed typical of ankylosing spondylitis blood.

This sequence originates from a male donor with ankylosing spondylitis or in good health (not recorded which). The specimen sequenced was blood, either unsorted or a sorted T cell fraction (not recorded which).

CDR3: CSVAFGSTDTQYF. As DNA, the CDR3 is TGCAGCGTTGCCTTTGGTAGCACAGATACGCAGTATTTT. This rearrangement joins TRBV29-1 to TRBJ2-3; the D is unclear. V gave up 4 bases and J gave up 0 bases, with 8 bases separating them. The germline V gene encodes CDR1 SQVTM and CDR2 ANQGSEA. The CDR3 is 13 amino acids.